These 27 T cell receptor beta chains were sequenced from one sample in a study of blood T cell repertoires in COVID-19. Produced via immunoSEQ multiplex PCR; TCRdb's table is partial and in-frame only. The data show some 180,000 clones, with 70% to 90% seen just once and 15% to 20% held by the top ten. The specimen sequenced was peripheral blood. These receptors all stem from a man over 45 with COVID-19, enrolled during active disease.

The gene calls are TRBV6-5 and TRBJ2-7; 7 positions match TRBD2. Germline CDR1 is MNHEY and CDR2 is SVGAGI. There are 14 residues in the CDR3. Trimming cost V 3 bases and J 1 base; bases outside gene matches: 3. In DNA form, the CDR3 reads TGTGCCAGCAGTTATGGGAGGGGTTCCTACGAGCAGTACTTC. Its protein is CASSYGRGSYEQYF.

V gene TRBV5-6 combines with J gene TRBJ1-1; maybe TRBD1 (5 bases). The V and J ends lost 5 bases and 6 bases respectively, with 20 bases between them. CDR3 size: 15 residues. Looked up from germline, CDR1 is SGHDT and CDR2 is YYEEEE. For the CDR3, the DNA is TGTGCCAGCAGGATGGGGTCCGGCGGGGGACCTGAAGCTTTCTTT. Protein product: CASRMGSGGGPEAFF.

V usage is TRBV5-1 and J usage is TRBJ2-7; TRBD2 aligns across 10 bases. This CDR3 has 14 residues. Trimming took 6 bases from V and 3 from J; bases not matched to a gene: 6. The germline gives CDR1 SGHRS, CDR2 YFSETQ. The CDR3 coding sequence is TGCGCCAGCAAGCGGGCTAGCGGGAGCTACGAGCAGTACTTC. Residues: CASKRASGSYEQYF.

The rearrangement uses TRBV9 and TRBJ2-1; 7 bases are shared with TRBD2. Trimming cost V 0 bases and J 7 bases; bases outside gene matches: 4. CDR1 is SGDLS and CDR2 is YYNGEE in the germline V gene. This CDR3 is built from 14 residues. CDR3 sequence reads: CASSVVPGGNEQFF. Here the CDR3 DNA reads TGTGCCAGCAGCGTAGTTCCGGGAGGTAATGAGCAGTTCTTC.

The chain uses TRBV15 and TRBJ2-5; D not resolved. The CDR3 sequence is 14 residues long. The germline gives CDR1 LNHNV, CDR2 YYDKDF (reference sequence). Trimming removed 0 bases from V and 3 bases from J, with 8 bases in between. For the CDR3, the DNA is TGTGCCACCAGCAGAGACAGTTATGAAGAGACCCAGTACTTC. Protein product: CATSRDSYEETQYF.

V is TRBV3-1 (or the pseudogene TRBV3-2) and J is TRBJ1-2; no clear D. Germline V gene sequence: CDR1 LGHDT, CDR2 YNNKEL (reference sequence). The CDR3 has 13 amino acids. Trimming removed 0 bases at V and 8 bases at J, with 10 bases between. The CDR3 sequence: CASSQESVYGYTF. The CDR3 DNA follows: TGTGCCAGCAGCCAAGAGTCAGTATACGGCTACACCTTC.

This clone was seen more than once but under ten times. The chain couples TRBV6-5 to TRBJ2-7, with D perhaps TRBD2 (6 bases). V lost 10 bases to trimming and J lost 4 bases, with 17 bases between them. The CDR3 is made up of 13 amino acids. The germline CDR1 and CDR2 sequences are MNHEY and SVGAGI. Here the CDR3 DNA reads TGTGCCATCCAATGGGGGGTCGGATACGAGCAGTACTTC. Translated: CAIQWGVGYEQYF.

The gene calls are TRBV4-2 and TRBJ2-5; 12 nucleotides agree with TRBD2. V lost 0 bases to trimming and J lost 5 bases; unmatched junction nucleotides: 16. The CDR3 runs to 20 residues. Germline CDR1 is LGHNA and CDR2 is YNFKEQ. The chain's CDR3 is CASSQDLPGLAGREWETQYF. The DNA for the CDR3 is TGTGCCAGCAGCCAAGACCTCCCGGGACTAGCGGGCCGGGAGTGGGAGACCCAGTACTTC.

The CDR3 DNA reads as TGTGCCAGCAGCGTCGGACAGGGGGCCTACAATGAGCAGTTCTTC. It yields the protein CASSVGQGAYNEQFF. The rearrangement links TRBV7-2 to TRBJ2-1; 10 bases are a match to TRBD1. Unmatched junction bases numbered 3, after V lost 5 bases and J lost 2 bases. From germline, CDR1 is SGHTA and CDR2 FQGNSA. There are 15 residues in the CDR3.

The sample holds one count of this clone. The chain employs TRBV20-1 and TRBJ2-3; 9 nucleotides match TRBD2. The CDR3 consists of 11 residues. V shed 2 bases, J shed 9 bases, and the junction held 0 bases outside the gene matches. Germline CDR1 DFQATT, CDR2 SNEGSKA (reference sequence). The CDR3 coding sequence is TGCAGTGCTAGACTAGCGGGGACGCAGTATTTT. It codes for CSARLAGTQYF.

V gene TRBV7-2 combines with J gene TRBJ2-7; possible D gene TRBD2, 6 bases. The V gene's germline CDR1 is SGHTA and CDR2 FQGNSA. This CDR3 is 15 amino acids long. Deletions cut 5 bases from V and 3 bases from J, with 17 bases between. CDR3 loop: CASSTSSGDGYEQYF. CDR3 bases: TGTGCCAGCAGCACATCGTCGGGGGATGGCTACGAGCAGTACTTC.

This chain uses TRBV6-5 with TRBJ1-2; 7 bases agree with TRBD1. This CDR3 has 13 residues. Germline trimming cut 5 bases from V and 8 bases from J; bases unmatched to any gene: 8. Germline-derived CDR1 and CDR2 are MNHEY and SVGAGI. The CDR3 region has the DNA TGTGCCAGCAGTCAAAGGGACAGCGGCGGCTACACCTTC. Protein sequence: CASSQRDSGGYTF.

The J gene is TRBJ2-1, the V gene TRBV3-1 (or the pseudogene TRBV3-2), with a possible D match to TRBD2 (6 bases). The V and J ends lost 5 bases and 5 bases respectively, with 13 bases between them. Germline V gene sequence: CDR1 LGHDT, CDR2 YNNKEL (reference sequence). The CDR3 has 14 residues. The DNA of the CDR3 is TGTGCCAGCAGCTTCTCGGGACTGGACAATGAGCAGTTCTTC. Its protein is CASSFSGLDNEQFF.

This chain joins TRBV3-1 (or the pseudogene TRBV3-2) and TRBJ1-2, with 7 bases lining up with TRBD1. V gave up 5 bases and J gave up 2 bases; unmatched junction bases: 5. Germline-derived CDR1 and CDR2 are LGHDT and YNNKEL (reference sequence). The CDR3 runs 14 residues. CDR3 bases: TGTGCCAGCAGCTGGGACAGTACCAACTATGGCTACACCTTC. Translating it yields CASSWDSTNYGYTF.

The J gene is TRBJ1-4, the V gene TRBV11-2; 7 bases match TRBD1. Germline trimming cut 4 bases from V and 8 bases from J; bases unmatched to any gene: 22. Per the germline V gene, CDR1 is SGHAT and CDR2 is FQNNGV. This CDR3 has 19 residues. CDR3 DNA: TGTGCCAGCAGCTCTTATAAGGACAGGAGTTACACACGGCAAGAAAAACTGTTTTTT. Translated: CASSSYKDRSYTRQEKLFF.

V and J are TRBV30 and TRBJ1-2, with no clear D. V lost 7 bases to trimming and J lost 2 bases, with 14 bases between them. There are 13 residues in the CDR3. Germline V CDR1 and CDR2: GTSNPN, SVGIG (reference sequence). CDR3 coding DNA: TGTGCCTCCCATCCCGACACGAACTATGGCTACACCTTC. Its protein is CASHPDTNYGYTF. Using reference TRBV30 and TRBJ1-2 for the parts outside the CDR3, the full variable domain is SQTIHQWPATLVQPVGSPLSLECTVEGTSNPNLYWYRQAAGRGLQLLFYSVGIGQISSEVPQNLSASRPQDRQFILSSKKLLLSDSGFYLCASHPDTNYGYTFGSGTRLTVV.

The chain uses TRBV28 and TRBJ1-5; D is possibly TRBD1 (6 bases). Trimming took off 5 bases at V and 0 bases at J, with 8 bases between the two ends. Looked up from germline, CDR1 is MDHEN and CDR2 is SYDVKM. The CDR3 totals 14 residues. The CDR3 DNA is TGTGCCAGCAGTCAGGGGTTTAGCAATCAGCCCCAGCATTTT. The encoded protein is CASSQGFSNQPQHF.

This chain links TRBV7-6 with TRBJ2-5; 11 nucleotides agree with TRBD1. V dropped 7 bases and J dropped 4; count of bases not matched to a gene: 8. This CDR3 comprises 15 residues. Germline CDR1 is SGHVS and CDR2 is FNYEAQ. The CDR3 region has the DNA TGTGCCAGCAACGGACAGGGGGCGTACGGAGAGACCCAGTACTTC. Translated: CASNGQGAYGETQYF. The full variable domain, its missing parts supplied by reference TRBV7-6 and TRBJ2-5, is GAGVSQSPRYKVTKRGQDVALRCDPISGHVSLYWYRQALGQGPEFLTYFNYEAQQDKSGLPNDRFSAERPEGSISTLTIQRTEQRDSAMYRCASNGQGAYGETQYFGPGTRLLVL.

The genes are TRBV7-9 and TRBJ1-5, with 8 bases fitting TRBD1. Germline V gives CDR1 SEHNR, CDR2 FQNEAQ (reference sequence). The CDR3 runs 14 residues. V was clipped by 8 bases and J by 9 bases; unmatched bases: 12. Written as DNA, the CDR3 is TGTGCCAGCGGGGCGACAGGGGTTCGGGGGCCCCAGCATTTT. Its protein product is CASGATGVRGPQHF.

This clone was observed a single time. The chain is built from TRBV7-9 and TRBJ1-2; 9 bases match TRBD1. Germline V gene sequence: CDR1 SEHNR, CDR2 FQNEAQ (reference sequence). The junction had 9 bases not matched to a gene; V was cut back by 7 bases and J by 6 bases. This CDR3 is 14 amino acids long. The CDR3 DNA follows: TGTGCCAGCAACTATGGGACAGGGCATCATGGCTACACCTTC. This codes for CASNYGTGHHGYTF.

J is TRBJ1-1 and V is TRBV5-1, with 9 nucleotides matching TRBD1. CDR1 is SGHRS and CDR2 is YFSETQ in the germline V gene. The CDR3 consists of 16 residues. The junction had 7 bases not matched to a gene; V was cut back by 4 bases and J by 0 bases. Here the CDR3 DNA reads TGCGCCAGCAGCCGGACAGGGGCTGTCATGAACACTGAAGCTTTCTTT. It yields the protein CASSRTGAVMNTEAFF.

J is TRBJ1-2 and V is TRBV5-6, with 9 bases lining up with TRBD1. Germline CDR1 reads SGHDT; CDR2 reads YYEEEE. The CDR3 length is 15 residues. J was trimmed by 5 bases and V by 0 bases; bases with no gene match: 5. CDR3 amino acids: CASSLEQGAGYGYTF. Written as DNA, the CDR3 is TGTGCCAGCAGCTTGGAACAGGGGGCAGGTTATGGCTACACCTTC.

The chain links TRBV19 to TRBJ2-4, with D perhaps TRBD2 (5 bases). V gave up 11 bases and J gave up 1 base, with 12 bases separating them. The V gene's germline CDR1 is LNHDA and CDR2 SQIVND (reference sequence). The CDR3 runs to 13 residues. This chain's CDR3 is CAARDSAKNIQYF. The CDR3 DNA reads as TGTGCCGCCCGGGATTCGGCCAAAAACATTCAGTACTTC.

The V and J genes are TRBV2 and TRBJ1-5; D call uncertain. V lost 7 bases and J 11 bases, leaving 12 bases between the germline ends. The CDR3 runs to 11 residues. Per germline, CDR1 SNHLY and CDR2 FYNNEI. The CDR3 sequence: CASKGDGSQHF. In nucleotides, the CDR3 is TGTGCCAGCAAGGGAGATGGGTCCCAGCATTTT. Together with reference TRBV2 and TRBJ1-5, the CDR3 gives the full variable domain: EPEVTQTPSHQVTQMGQEVILRCVPISNHLYFYWYRQILGQKVEFLVSFYNNEISEKSEIFDDQFSVERPDGSNFTLKIRSTKLEDSAMYFCASKGDGSQHFGDGTRLSIL.

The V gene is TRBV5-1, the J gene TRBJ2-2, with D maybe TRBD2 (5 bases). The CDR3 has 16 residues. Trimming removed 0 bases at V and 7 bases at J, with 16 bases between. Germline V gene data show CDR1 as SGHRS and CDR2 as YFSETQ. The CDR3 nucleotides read TGCGCCAGCAGCTTGGTTTCGTCAGGACGGGGCGGGGAGCTGTTTTTT. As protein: CASSLVSSGRGGELFF. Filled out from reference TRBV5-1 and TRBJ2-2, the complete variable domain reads KAGVTQTPRYLIKTRGQQVTLSCSPISGHRSVSWYQQTPGQGLQFLFEYFSETQRNKGNFPGRFSGRQFSNSRSEMNVSTLELGDSALYLCASSLVSSGRGGELFFGEGSRLTVL.

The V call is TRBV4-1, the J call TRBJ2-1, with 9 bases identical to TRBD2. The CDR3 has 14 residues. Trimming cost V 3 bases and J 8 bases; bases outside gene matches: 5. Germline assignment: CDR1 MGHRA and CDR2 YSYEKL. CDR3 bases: TGCGCCAGCAGCCATAGCGGGGGACGCGATGAGCAGTTCTTC. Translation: CASSHSGGRDEQFF.

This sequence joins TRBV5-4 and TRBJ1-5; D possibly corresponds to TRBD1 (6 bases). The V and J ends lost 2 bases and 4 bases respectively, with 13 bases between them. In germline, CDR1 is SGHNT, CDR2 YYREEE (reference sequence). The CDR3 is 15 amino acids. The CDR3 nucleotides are TGTGCCAGCAGCTTAGGGAATACAGGGAATCAGCCCCAGCATTTT. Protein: CASSLGNTGNQPQHF.